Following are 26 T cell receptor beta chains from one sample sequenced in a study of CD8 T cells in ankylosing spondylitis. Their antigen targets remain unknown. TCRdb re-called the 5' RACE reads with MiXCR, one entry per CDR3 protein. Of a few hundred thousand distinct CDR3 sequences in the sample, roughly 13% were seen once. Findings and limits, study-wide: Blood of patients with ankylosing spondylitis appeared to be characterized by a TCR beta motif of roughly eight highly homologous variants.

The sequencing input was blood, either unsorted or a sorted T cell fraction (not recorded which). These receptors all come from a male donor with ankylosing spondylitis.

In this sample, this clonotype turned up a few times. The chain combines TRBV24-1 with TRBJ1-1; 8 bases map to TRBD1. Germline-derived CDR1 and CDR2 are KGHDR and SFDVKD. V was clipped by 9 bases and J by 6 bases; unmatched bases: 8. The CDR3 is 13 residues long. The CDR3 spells CATRGQDPPEAFF. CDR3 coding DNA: TGTGCCACCCGGGGACAGGACCCCCCTGAAGCTTTCTTT.

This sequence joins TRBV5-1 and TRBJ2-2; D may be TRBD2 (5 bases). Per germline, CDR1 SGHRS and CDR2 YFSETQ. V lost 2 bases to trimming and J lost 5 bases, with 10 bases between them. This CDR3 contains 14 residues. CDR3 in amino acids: CASSFRSGTGELFF. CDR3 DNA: TGCGCCAGCAGCTTTCGATCGGGGACCGGGGAGCTGTTTTTT.

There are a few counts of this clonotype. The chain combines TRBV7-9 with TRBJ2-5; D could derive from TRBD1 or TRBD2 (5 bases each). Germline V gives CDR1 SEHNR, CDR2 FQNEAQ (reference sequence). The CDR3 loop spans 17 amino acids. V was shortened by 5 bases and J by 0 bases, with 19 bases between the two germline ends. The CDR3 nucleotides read TGTGCCAGCAGCGGACCCGTCGGGGACGTCTACCAAGAGACCCAGTACTTC. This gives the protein CASSGPVGDVYQETQYF.

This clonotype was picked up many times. The CDR3 is CAIRTGDGYTF. CDR3 nucleotide sequence: TGTGCCATCCGGACAGGGGATGGCTACACCTTC. The V call is TRBV10-3, the J call TRBJ1-2, with TRBD1 matching 9 bases. The CDR3 totals 11 residues. Germline loops: CDR1 ENHRY, CDR2 SYGVKD. J lost 6 bases, V lost 8 bases, and 1 base had no gene match.

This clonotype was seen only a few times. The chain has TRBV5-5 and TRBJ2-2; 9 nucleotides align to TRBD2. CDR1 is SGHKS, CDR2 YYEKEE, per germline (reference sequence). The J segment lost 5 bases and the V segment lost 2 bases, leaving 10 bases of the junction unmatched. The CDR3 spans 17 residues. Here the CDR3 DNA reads TGTGCCAGCAGCTTACTAGTAGTAGCGGGAGCAACCGGGGAGCTGTTTTTT. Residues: CASSLLVVAGATGELFF.

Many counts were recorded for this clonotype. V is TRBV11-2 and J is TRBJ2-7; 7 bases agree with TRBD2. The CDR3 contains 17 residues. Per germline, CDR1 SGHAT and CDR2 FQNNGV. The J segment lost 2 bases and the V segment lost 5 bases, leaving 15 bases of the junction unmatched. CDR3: CASSLARASGTTYEQYF. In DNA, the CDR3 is TGTGCCAGCAGCCTAGCCCGGGCTAGCGGTACGACCTACGAGCAGTACTTC. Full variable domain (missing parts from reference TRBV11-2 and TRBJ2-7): EAGVAQSPRYKIIEKRQSVAFWCNPISGHATLYWYQQILGQGPKLLIQFQNNGVVDDSQLPKDRFSAERLKGVDSTLKIQPAKLEDSAVYLCASSLARASGTTYEQYFGPGTRLTVT.

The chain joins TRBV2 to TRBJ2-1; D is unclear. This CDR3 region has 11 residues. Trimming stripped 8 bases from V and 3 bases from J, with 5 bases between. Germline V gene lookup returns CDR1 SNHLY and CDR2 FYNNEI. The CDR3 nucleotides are TGTGCCAGCGAAGTCTACAATGAGCAGTTCTTC. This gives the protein CASEVYNEQFF.

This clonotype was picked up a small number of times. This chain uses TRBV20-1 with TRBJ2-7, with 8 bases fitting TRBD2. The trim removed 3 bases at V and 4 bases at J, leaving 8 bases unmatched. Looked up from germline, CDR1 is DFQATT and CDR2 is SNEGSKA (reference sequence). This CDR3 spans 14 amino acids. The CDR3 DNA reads TGCAGTGCTAGGGCGGGCGGGAGGACATACGAGCAGTACTTC. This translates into CSARAGGRTYEQYF.

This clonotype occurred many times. The DNA for the CDR3 is TGTGCCAGCAGTCTTGACACTACAACTAATGAAAAACTGTTTTTT. It yields the protein CASSLDTTTNEKLFF. V gene TRBV12-3 or TRBV12-4 combines with J gene TRBJ1-4; no clear D. The V gene lost 5 bases and the J gene lost 0 bases, with 10 bases spanning the gap. The CDR3 is 15 residues long.

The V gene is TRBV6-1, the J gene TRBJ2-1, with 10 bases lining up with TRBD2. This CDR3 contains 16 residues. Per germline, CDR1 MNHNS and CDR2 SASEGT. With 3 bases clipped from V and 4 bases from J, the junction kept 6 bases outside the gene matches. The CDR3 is CASSELAGATYNEQFF. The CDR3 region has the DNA TGTGCCAGCAGTGAGCTAGCGGGAGCGACATACAATGAGCAGTTCTTC.

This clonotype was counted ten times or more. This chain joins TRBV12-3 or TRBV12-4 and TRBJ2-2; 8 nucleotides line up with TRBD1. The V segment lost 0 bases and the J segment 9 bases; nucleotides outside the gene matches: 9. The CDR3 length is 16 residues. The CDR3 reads CASSLADTGGSRELFF. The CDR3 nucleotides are TGTGCCAGCAGTTTAGCGGACACAGGGGGAAGCCGGGAGCTGTTTTTT.

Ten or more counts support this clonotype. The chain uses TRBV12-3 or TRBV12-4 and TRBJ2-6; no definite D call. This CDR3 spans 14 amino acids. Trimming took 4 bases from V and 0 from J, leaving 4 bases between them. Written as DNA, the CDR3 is TGTGCCAGCAGTTCTTTCTCTGGGGCCAACGTCCTGACTTTC. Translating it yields CASSSFSGANVLTF.

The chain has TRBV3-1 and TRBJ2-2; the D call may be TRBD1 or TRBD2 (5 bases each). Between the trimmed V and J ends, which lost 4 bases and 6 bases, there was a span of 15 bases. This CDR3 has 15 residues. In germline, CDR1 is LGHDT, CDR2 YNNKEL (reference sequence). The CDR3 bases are TGTGCCAGCAGCCCCGGGCCGGGGCGCGCCGGGGAGCTGTTTTTT. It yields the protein CASSPGPGRAGELFF. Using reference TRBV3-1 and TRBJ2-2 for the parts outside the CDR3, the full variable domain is DTAVSQTPKYLVTQMGNDKSIKCEQNLGHDTMYWYKQDSKKFLKIMFSYNNKELIINETVPNRFSPKSPDKAHLNLHINSLELGDSAVYFCASSPGPGRAGELFFGEGSRLTVL.

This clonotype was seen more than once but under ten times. The CDR3 here is CASHPGGRSYEQYF. The CDR3, as DNA: TGTGCCAGTCACCCGGGCGGGAGGTCCTACGAGCAGTACTTC. This chain connects TRBV6-2 or TRBV6-3 to TRBJ2-7; 8 bases align to TRBD2. The CDR3 has 14 amino acids. V lost 9 bases, J lost 1 base, and 8 bases stayed unmatched. CDR1 MNHEY and CDR2 SVGEGT come from the germline V gene.

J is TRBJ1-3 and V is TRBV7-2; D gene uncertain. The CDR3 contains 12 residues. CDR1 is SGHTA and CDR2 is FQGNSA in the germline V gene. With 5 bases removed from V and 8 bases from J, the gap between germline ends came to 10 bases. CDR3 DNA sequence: TGTGCCAGCAGCCGCCGGCTGGACACCATATATTTT. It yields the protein CASSRRLDTIYF.

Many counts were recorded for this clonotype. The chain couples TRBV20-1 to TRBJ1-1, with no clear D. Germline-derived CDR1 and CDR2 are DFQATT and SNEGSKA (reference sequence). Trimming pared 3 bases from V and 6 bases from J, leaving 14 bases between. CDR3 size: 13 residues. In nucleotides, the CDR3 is TGCAGTGCTAGGAGACACTCGAGCGCTGAAGCTTTCTTT. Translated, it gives CSARRHSSAEAFF.

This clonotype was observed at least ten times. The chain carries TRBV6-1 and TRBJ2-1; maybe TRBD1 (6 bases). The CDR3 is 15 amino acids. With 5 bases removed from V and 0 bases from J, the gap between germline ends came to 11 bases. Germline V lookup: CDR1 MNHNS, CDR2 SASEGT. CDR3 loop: CASSRTASSYNEQFF. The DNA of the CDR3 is TGTGCCAGCAGTCGGACAGCGAGCTCCTACAATGAGCAGTTCTTC.

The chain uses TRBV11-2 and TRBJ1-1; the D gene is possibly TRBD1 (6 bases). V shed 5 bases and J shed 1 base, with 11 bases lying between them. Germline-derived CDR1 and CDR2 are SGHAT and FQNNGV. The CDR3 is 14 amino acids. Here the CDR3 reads CASSPGATNTEAFF. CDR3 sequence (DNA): TGTGCCAGCAGCCCGGGGGCCACGAACACTGAAGCTTTCTTT.

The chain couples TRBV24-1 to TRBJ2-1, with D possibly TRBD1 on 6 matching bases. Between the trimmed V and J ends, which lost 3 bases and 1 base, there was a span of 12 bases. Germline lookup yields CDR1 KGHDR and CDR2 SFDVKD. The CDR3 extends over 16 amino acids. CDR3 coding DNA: TGTGCCACCAGTGATCATGGGACAAAATCCTACAATGAGCAGTTCTTC. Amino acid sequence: CATSDHGTKSYNEQFF.

The CDR3 reads CASSQGGNTGAEAFF. Here the CDR3 DNA reads TGTGCCAGCAGCCAAGGGGGAAACACAGGGGCTGAAGCTTTCTTT. This chain joins TRBV3-1 and TRBJ1-1, with 7 bases aligning to TRBD1. CDR1 LGHDT and CDR2 YNNKEL come from the germline V gene (reference sequence). The trim removed 1 base at V and 6 bases at J, leaving 8 bases unmatched. This CDR3 comprises 15 residues.

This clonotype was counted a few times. The CDR3 DNA is TGTGCCAGCAGCCTACAGGGGGCCTCCTACAATGAGCAGTTCTTC. Its translation is CASSLQGASYNEQFF. The chain carries TRBV5-6 and TRBJ2-1, with 9 bases lining up with TRBD1. This CDR3 comprises 15 residues. Germline V gene lookup returns CDR1 SGHDT and CDR2 YYEEEE. V shed 4 bases, J shed 0 bases, and the junction held 2 bases outside the gene matches. The variable domain in full, completed from reference TRBV5-6 and TRBJ2-1, reads DAGVTQSPTHLIKTRGQQVTLRCSPKSGHDTVSWYQQALGQGPQFIFQYYEEEERQRGNFPDRFSGHQFPNYSSELNVNALLLGDSALYLCASSLQGASYNEQFFGPGTRLTVL.

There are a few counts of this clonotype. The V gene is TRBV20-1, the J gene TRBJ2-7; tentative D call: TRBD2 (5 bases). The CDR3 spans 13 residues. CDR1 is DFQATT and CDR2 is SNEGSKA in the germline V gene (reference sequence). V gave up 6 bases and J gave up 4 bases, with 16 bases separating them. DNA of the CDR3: TGCAGTGCCGCGAGGGTCGGACTTTACGAGCAGTACTTC. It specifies CSAARVGLYEQYF.

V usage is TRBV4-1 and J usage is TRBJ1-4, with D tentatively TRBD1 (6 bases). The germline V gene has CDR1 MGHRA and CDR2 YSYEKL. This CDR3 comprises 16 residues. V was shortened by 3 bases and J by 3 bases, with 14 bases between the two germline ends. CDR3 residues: CASSHLQGGANEKLFF. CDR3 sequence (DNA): TGCGCCAGCAGCCACTTACAGGGTGGGGCTAATGAAAAACTGTTTTTT.

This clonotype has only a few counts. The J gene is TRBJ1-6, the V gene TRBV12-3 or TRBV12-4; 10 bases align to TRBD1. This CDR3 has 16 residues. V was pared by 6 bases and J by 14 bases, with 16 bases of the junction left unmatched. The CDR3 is CASSLRIGTGEASLHF. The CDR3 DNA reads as TGTGCCAGCAGCCTGAGGATCGGGACAGGGGAAGCCTCCCTCCACTTT.

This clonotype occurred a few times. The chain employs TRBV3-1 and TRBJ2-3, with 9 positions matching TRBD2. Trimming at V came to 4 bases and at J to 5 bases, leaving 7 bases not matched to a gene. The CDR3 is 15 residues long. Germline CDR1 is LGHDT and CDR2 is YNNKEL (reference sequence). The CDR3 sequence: CASSPAGLAVDTQYF. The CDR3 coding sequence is TGTGCCAGCAGCCCTGCGGGACTAGCCGTAGATACGCAGTATTTT.

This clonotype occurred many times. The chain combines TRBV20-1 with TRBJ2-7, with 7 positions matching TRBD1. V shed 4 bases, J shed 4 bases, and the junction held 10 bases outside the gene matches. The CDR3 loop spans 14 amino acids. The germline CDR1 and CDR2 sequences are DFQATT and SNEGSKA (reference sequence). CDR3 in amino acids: CSAIGQDGGYEQYF. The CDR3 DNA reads TGCAGTGCTATCGGACAGGATGGAGGATACGAGCAGTACTTC.